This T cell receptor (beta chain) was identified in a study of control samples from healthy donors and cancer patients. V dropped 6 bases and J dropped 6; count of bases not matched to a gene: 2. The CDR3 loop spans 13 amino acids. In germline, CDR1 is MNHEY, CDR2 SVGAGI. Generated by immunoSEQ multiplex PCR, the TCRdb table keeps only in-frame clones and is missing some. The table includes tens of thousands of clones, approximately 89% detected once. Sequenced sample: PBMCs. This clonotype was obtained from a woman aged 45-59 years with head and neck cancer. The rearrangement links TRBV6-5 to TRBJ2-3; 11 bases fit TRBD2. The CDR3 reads CASRLAGVDTQYF. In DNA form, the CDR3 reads TGTGCCAGCAGACTAGCGGGGGTGGATACGCAGTATTTT.